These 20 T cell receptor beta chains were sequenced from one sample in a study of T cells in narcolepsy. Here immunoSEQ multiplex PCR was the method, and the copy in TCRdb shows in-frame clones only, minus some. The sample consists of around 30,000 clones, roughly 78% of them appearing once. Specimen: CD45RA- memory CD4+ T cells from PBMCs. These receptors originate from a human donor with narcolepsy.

The chain's CDR3 is CASRPRQRTNTEAFF. CDR3 bases: TGTGCCAGCAGACCCCGCCAGAGAACGAACACTGAAGCTTTCTTT. This chain joins TRBV6-1 and TRBJ1-1; D is ambiguous. This CDR3 spans 15 amino acids. The V gene lost 6 bases and the J gene lost 1 base, with 15 bases spanning the gap. CDR1 is MNHNS, CDR2 SASEGT, per germline.

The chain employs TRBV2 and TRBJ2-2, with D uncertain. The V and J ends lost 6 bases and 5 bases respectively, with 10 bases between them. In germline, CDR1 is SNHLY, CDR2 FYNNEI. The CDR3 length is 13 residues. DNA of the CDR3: TGTGCCAGCAGAGTGGGTGGAACCGGGGAGCTGTTTTTT. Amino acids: CASRVGGTGELFF.

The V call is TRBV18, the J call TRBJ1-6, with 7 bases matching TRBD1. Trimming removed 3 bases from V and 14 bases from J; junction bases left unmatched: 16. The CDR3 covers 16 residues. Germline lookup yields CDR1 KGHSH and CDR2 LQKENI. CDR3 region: CASSPSARTGSESLHF. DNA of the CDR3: TGTGCCAGCTCACCTAGCGCGAGGACAGGCAGTGAATCCCTCCACTTT.

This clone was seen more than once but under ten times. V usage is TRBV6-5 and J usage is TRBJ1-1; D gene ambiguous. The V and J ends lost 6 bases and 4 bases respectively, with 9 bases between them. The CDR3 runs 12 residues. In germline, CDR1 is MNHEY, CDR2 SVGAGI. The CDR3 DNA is TGTGCCAGCAGCCGCCCGCCCACTGAAGCTTTCTTT. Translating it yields CASSRPPTEAFF.

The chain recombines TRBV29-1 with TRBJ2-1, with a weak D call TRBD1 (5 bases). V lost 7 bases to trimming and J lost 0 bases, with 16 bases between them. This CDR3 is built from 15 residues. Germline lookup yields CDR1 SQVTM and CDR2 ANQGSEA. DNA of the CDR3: TGCAGCGCCCGAGGTGACAGCCGCTCCTACAATGAGCAGTTCTTC. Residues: CSARGDSRSYNEQFF.

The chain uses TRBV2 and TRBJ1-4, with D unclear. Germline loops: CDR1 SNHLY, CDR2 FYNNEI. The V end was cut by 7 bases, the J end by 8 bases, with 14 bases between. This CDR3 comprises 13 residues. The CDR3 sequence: CASIREQREKLFF. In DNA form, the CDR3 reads TGTGCCAGCATCCGGGAGCAGCGGGAAAAACTGTTTTTT. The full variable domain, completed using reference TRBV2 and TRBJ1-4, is EPEVTQTPSHQVTQMGQEVILRCVPISNHLYFYWYRQILGQKVEFLVSFYNNEISEKSEIFDDQFSVERPDGSNFTLKIRSTKLEDSAMYFCASIREQREKLFFGSGTQLSVL.

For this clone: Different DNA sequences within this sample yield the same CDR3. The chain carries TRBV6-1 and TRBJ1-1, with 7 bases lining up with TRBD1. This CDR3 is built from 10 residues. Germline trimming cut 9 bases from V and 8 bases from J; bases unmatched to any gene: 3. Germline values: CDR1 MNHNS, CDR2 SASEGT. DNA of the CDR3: TGTGCCAGTCGGGACAGCGAAGCTTTCTTT. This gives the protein CASRDSEAFF.

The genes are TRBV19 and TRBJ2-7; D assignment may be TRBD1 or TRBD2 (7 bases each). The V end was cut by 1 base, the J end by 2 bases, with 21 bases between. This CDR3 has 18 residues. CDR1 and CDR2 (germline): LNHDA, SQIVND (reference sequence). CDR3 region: CASSIAPGRGRETYEQYF. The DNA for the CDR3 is TGTGCCAGTAGTATAGCTCCGGGGAGGGGGCGCGAGACCTACGAGCAGTACTTC.

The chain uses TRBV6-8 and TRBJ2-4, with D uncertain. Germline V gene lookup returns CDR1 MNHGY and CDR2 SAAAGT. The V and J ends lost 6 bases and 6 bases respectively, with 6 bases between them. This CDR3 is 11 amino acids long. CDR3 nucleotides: TGTGCCAGCAGCCTCGGAAACATTCAGTACTTC. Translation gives CASSLGNIQYF.

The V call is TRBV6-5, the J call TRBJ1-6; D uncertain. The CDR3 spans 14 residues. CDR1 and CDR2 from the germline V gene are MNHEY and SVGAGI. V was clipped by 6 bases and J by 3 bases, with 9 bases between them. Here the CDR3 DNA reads TGTGCCAGCAGCCCACAGTTCTATAATTCACCCCTCCACTTT. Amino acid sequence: CASSPQFYNSPLHF.

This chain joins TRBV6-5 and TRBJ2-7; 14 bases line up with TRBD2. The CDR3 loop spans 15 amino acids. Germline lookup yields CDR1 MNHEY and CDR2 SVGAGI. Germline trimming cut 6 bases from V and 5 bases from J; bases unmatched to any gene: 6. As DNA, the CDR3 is TGTGCCAGCAGCCGACTAGCGGGAGGGCCGAACGAGCAGTACTTC. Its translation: CASSRLAGGPNEQYF.

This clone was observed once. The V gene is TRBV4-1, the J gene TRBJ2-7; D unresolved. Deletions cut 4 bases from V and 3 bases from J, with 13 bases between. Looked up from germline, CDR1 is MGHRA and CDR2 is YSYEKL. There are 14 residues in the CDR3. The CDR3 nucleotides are TGCGCCAGCAGCCTCGGACCGACCAACTACGAGCAGTACTTC. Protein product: CASSLGPTNYEQYF.

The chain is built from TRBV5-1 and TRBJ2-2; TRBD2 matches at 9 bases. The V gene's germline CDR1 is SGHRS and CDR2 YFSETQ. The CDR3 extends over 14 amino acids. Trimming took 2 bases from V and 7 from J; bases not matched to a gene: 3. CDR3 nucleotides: TGCGCCAGCAGCTTAGCGGGAGGTGGCGGGGAGCTGTTTTTT. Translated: CASSLAGGGGELFF.

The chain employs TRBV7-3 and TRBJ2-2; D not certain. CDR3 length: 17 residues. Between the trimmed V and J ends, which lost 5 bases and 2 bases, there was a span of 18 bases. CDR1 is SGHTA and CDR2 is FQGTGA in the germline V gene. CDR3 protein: CASSPLPRNYNTGELFF. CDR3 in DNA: TGTGCCAGCAGCCCGCTCCCTAGAAATTATAACACCGGGGAGCTGTTTTTT. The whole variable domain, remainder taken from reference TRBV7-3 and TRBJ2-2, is GAGVSQTPSNKVTEKGKYVELRCDPISGHTALYWYRQSLGQGPEFLIYFQGTGAADDSGLPNDRFFAVRPEGSVSTLKIQRTERGDSAVYLCASSPLPRNYNTGELFFGEGSRLTVL.

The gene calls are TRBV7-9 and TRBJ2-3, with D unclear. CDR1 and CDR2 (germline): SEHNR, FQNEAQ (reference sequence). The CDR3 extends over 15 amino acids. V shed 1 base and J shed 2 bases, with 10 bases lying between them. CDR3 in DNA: TGTGCCAGCAGCTTAGTCAACGGAGCCACAGATACGCAGTATTTT. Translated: CASSLVNGATDTQYF.

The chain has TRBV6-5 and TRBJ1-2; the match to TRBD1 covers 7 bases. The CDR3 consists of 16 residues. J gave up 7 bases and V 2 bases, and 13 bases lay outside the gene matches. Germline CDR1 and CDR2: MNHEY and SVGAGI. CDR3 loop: CASSYHPKGADGGYTF. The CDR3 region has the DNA TGTGCCAGCAGTTACCATCCTAAGGGGGCGGATGGTGGCTACACCTTC.

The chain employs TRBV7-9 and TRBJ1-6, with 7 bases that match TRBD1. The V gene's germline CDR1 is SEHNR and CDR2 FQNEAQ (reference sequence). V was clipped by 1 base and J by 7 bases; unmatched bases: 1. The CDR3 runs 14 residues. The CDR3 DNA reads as TGTGCCAGCAGCTTAGAACAGGGGAATTCACCCCTCCACTTT. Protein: CASSLEQGNSPLHF.

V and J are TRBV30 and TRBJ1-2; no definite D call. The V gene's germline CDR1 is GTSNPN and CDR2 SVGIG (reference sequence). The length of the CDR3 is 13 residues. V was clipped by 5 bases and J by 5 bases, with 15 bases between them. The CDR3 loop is CAWQPDKNYGYTF. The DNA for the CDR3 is TGTGCCTGGCAGCCCGACAAAAATTATGGCTACACCTTC.

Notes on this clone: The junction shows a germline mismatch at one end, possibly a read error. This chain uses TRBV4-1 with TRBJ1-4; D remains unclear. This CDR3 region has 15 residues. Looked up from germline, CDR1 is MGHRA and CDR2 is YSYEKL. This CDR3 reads CASSQDTRFNERLFF. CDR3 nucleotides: TGCGCCAGCAGCCAAGACACCAGGTTTAATGAAAGACTGTTTTTT.

The CDR3 loop reads CASSFRGGIGTDTQYF. The CDR3 DNA reads TGTGCCAGCAGTTTCCGAGGGGGCATAGGTACAGATACGCAGTATTTT. The chain carries TRBV11-2 and TRBJ2-3; 7 positions match TRBD1. The length of the CDR3 is 16 residues. CDR1 and CDR2 (germline): SGHAT, FQNNGV. Trimming cost V 6 bases and J 3 bases; bases outside gene matches: 12.